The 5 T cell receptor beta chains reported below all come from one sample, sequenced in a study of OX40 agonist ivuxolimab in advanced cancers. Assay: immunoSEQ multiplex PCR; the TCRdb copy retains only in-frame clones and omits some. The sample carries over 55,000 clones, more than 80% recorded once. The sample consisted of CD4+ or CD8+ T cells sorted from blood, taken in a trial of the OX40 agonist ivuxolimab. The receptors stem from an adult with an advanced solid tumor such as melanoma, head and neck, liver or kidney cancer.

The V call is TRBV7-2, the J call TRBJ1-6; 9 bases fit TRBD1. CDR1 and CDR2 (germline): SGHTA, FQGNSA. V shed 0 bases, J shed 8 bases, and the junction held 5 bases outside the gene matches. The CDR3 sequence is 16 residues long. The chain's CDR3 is CASSLAGTGYHSPLHF. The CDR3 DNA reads TGTGCCAGCAGCTTAGCTGGGACAGGGTATCATTCACCCCTCCACTTT.

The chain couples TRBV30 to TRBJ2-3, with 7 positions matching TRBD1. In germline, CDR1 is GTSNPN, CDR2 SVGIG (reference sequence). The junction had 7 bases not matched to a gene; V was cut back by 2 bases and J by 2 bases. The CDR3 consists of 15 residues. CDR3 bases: TGTGCCTGGAGTTGGGACAGCTTCCTCACAGATACGCAGTATTTT. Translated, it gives CAWSWDSFLTDTQYF.

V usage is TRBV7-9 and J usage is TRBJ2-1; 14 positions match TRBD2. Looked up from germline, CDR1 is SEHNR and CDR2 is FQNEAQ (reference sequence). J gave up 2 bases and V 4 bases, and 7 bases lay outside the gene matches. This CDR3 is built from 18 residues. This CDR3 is CASSSGTSGSFTYNEQFF. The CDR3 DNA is TGTGCCAGCAGCTCTGGGACTAGCGGGAGCTTCACCTACAATGAGCAGTTCTTC. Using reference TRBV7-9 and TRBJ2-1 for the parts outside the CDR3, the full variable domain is DTGVSQNPRHKITKRGQNVTFRCDPISEHNRLYWYRQTLGQGPEFLTYFQNEAQLEKSRLLSDRFSAERPKGSFSTLEIQRTEQGDSAMYLCASSSGTSGSFTYNEQFFGPGTRLTVL.

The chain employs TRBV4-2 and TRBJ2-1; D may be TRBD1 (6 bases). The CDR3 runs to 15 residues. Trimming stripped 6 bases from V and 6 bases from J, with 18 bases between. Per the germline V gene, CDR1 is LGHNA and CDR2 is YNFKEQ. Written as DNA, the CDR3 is TGTGCCAGCAGGGACAGAAGTAACGTCCGCAATGAGCAGTTCTTC. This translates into CASRDRSNVRNEQFF.

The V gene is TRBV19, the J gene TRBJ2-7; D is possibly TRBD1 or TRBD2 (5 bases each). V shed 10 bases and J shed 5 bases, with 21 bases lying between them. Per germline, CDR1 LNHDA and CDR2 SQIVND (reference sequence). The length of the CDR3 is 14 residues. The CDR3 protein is CATCNLKGSDEQYF. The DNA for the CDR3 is TGTGCCACTTGCAACCTGAAGGGGAGCGACGAGCAGTACTTC.